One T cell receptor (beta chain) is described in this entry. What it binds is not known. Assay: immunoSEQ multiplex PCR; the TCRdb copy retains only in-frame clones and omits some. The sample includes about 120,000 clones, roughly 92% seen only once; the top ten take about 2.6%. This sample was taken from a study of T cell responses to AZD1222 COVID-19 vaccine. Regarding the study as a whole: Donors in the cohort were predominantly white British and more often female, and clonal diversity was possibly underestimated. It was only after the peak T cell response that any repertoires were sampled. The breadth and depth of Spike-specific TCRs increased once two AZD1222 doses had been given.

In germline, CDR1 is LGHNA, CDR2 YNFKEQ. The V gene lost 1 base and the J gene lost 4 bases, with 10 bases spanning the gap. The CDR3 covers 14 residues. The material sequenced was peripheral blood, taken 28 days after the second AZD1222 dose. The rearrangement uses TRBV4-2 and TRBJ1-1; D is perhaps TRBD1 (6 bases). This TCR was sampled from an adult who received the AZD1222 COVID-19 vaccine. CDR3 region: CASSQVRGATEAFF. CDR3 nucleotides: TGTGCCAGCAGCCAAGTACGGGGGGCCACTGAAGCTTTCTTT.